This section outlines one T cell receptor beta chain sequence together with its context. Its specificity is not known. These data belong to a study of OX40 agonist ivuxolimab in advanced cancers. Findings of the study overall: Partial responders treated at 0.1-3.0 mg/kg exhibited clonal expansion among the lowest measured.

TCRdb keeps only in-frame clones here, not all; method: immunoSEQ multiplex PCR. The sample holds approximately 69,000 clones, over 60% seen once. The CDR3 has 15 residues. The V end lost 1 base, the J end lost 0 bases, and 7 bases lay between the germline ends. Looked up from germline, CDR1 is SGHTA and CDR2 is FQGTGA. This sequence joins TRBV7-3 and TRBJ1-3, with unresolved D. This sample comprised CD4+ or CD8+ T cells sorted from blood, obtained in a trial of the OX40 agonist ivuxolimab. The sequence derives from an adult with an advanced solid tumor such as melanoma, head and neck, liver or kidney cancer. The CDR3 loop is CASSLMAGSGNTIYF. As DNA, the CDR3 is TGTGCCAGCAGCTTAATGGCCGGCTCTGGAAACACCATATATTTT.